Listed below are T cell receptor beta chains from one sample, sequenced in a study of PD-1 blockade in mismatch repair-deficient tumors. Sequenced by immunoSEQ multiplex PCR; TCRdb stores in-frame clones only, minus some. The repertoire holds roughly 15,000 clones, with 84% as singletons. The material was PBMCs, obtained before pembrolizumab treatment. These receptors came from an adult with mismatch repair-deficient cancer. Both conserved end residues are part of each CDR3. Fields, in order: J gene, D gene, V gene, clone size, CDR3 DNA, CDR3 protein. D genes are given only for firm matches. Expanded clones get a size class; other rows say once, few or many, or leave the size out.

>TRBJ1-2|-|TRBV18|-
TGTGCCAGCTCACCGCTCAGGGACCAAAGAGACGGCTACACCTTC
CASSPLRDQRDGYTF
>TRBJ2-1|-|TRBV5-4|-
TGTGCCAGCAGCTTGGGGGGAGGTACTAACAATGAGCAGTTCTTC
CASSLGGGTNNEQFF
>TRBJ2-5|-|TRBV7-9|-
TGTGCCAGCAGCTTAGCTACGGTTGGGCCGAGGGAGACCCAGTACTTC
CASSLATVGPRETQYF
>TRBJ2-3|TRBD2|TRBV6-4|-
TGTGCCAGCAGTGACGGACTAGCGGGAGATACGCAGTATTTT
CASSDGLAGDTQYF
>TRBJ2-5|TRBD2|TRBV5-6|-
TGTGCCAGCAGCCGGACTAGATGGGAGACCCAGTACTTC
CASSRTRWETQYF
>TRBJ1-1|-|TRBV5-6|once
TGTGCCAGCAGCTTGGTTGGTGGGACTCCGGGGAACACTGAAGCTTTCTTT
CASSLVGGTPGNTEAFF
>TRBJ2-5|TRBD1|TRBV29-1|-
TGCAGCGTCCGACAGGGCCAAGAGACCCAGTACTTC
CSVRQGQETQYF
>TRBJ1-2|-|TRBV27|-
TGTGCCAGCAGTTTTTTTCAGGGCTATGGCTACACCTTC
CASSFFQGYGYTF
>TRBJ2-2|-|TRBV7-2|-
TGTGCCAGCAGCACGTACACCGGGGAGCTGTTTTTT
CASSTYTGELFF
>TRBJ2-3|-|TRBV6-4|-
TGTGCCAGCAGTGAAAGTGGGCTGGCCACAGATACGCAGTATTTT
CASSESGLATDTQYF
>TRBJ1-5|-|TRBV18|-
TGTGCCAGCTCACCAACGGGGGGGCGGGATCAGCCCCAGCATTTT
CASSPTGGRDQPQHF
>TRBJ1-1|-|TRBV30|-
TGTGCCTGGAGTAACACTGAAGCTTTCTTT
CAWSNTEAFF
>TRBJ2-7|TRBD1|TRBV10-3|-
TGTGCCATCAGTGAGACCTCGGACAGGGGCGCCTACGAGCAGTACTTC
CAISETSDRGAYEQYF
>TRBJ2-3|TRBD2|TRBV9|-
TGTGCCAGCAGCAGCAGCGGGACTAGCACAGATACGCAGTATTTT
CASSSSGTSTDTQYF
>TRBJ2-1|-|TRBV19|few
TGTGCCAGTAGTCACAGGTCCGAGCAGTTCTTC
CASSHRSEQFF
>TRBJ2-3|-|TRBV6-6|-
TGTGCCAGCAGTTACCTCGGGACAATAATAGGAGATACGCAGTATTTT
CASSYLGTIIGDTQYF
>TRBJ1-1|-|TRBV4-1|-
TGCGCCAGCAGTCAACGAAACCGCGAGAACACTGAAGCTTTCTTT
CASSQRNRENTEAFF
>TRBJ2-7|TRBD1|TRBV19|-
TGTGCCTCGAAAGAGTCGGGACAGGGGTCCTACGAGCAGTACTTC
CASKESGQGSYEQYF
>TRBJ2-3|-|TRBV7-2|-
TGTGCCAGCAGCTTAACAGATACGCAGTATTTT
CASSLTDTQYF
>TRBJ2-7|-|TRBV30|-
TGTGCCTTGTGGGACACAGATAACGCCTACGAGCAGTACTTC
CALWDTDNAYEQYF
>TRBJ2-7|-|TRBV7-6|few
TGTGCCAGCAGCCTAACCACGGCAGGGAGCTCCTACGAGCAGTACTTC
CASSLTTAGSSYEQYF
>TRBJ2-5|-|TRBV2|-
TGTGCCAGCAGTGGGGTCAGCCAAGAGACCCAGTACTTC
CASSGVSQETQYF
>TRBJ1-3|-|TRBV2|-
TGTGCCAGCCAGGATCATAGGGACTCAGGAAACACCATATATTTT
CASQDHRDSGNTIYF
>TRBJ1-2|TRBD1|TRBV27|-
TGTGCCAGCAGGAGTTTAGGGACAGGCTATGGCTACACCTTC
CASRSLGTGYGYTF
>TRBJ2-7|TRBD1|TRBV7-2|-
TGTGCCAGCAACTTAGGGGGCCCTTTCTCCTACGAGCAGTACTTC
CASNLGGPFSYEQYF
>TRBJ1-3|-|TRBV6-5|-
TGTGCCAGCAGTCCTGGACTCTCCACCATATATTTT
CASSPGLSTIYF
>TRBJ2-7|-|TRBV10-2|few
TGCGCCAGCAGTGATTACCCAGAGCAGTACTTC
CASSDYPEQYF
>TRBJ1-5|TRBD1|TRBV19|-
TGTGCCAGTAGTTCCCGACAGGGGGGAGGCAATCAGCCCCAGCATTTT
CASSSRQGGGNQPQHF
>TRBJ1-1|-|TRBV6-6|-
TGTGCCAGCAGTTCCGGGGGAGCTGCTTTCTTT
CASSSGGAAFF
>TRBJ2-2|-|TRBV7-8|-
TGTGCCAGCAGCTTAAGCCCCAGGGGAAGCGGACTCAGCGGGGAGCTGTTTTTT
CASSLSPRGSGLSGELFF
>TRBJ2-1|-|TRBV5-6|-
TGTGCCAGCAGCGGGGCCTGGGAGATTGAGCAGTTCTTC
CASSGAWEIEQFF
>TRBJ2-1|-|TRBV19|-
TGTGCCAGTACCGAGGCATCGGTAGGATACAATGAGCAGTTCTTC
CASTEASVGYNEQFF
>TRBJ2-1|-|TRBV7-9|-
TGTGCCAGCAGCAGTGGACACGAGTTTAATGAGCAGTTCTTC
CASSSGHEFNEQFF
>TRBJ2-2|-|TRBV27|-
TGTGCCAGCAGTTTAATGACAGCCCCGACCGGGGAGCTGTTTTTT
CASSLMTAPTGELFF
>TRBJ1-2|-|TRBV5-4|-
TGTGCCAGCAGCGCCCCCGGGCGGGGGGCGGACTATGGCTACACCTTC
CASSAPGRGADYGYTF
>TRBJ2-1|-|TRBV11-3|-
TGTGCCAGCAGCTTAGTCCAGCGACCCTCCTACAATGAGCAGTTCTTC
CASSLVQRPSYNEQFF
>TRBJ2-3|-|TRBV28|-
TGTGCCAGCAGTTTGAGGGCCATTCGTGTCTCCTTTAGCACAGATACGCAGTATTTT
CASSLRAIRVSFSTDTQYF
>TRBJ2-1|-|TRBV27|-
TGTGCCTCGCGCGACGCGGGGTCAACCTACAATGAGCAGTTCTTC
CASRDAGSTYNEQFF
>TRBJ2-5|-|TRBV4-3|-
TGCGCCAGCAGCCAAGATCGGGCGGTCCAAGAGACCCAGTACTTC
CASSQDRAVQETQYF
>TRBJ1-5|-|TRBV27|-
TGTGCCAGCAGTTTACGAAGAAATCAGCCCCAGCATTTT
CASSLRRNQPQHF
>TRBJ2-2|-|TRBV7-9|-
TGTGCCAGCAGTCTCACAGGGCGGGTCACCGGGGAGCTGTTTTTT
CASSLTGRVTGELFF
>TRBJ2-7|TRBD2|TRBV11-2|-
TGTGCCAGCAGCTTGGGGACTAGCGATACCTACGAGCAGTACTTC
CASSLGTSDTYEQYF
>TRBJ2-7|-|TRBV19|-
TGTGCCAGTAGTATAGGACAGGGAGGCTACGAGCAGTACTTC
CASSIGQGGYEQYF
>TRBJ2-5|-|TRBV5-1|-
TGCGCCAGCAGCCTAGAACCAGGGGGGACAGAGACCCAGTACTTC
CASSLEPGGTETQYF
>TRBJ2-2|TRBD2|TRBV4-2|-
TGTGCCAGCAGCCAAGGGACTAGCGACACCGGGGAGCTGTTTTTT
CASSQGTSDTGELFF
>TRBJ2-2|TRBD1|TRBV6-4|-
TGTGCCAGCAGTGGAGGGGGCGACACCGGGGAGCTGTTTTTT
CASSGGGDTGELFF
>TRBJ2-1|TRBD2|TRBV5-1|-
TGCGCCAGCAGCGCCCGTCCCCCTGGACTAGCTGGCCACAATGAGCAGTTCTTC
CASSARPPGLAGHNEQFF
>TRBJ1-5|TRBD1|TRBV28|few
TGTGCCAGCAGGGGGGACTCGGACAGGGAATACAATCAGCCCCAGCATTTT
CASRGDSDREYNQPQHF
>TRBJ2-6|-|TRBV6-5|-
TGTGCCAGCAGTTACTTCTCTGGGGCCAACGTCCTGACTTTC
CASSYFSGANVLTF
>TRBJ2-1|-|TRBV29-1|-
TGCAGCGTTGAGACGCCTAGGAGCTCCTACAATGAGCAGTTCTTC
CSVETPRSSYNEQFF
>TRBJ2-2|-|TRBV4-1|-
TGCGCCAGCAGCCAAGATATCGGGGCCCGGGAGCTGTTTTTT
CASSQDIGARELFF
>TRBJ1-1|TRBD1|TRBV5-1|-
TGCGCCAGCAGCTTGATAGGAGGGACAGCAAGGGGGAGCACTGAAGCTTTCTTT
CASSLIGGTARGSTEAFF
>TRBJ2-2|-|TRBV5-1|-
TGCGCCAGCAGCGAGGGACATTCGAACACCGGGGAGCTGTTTTTT
CASSEGHSNTGELFF